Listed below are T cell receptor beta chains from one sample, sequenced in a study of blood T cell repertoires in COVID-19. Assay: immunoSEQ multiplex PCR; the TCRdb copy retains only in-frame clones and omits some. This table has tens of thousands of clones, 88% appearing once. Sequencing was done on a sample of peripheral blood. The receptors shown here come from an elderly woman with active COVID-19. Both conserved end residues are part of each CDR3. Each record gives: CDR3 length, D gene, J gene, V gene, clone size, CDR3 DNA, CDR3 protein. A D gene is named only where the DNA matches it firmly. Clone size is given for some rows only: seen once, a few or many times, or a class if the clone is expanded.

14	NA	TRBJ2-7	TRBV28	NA	TGTGCCAGCAGTTTATATCCAGGGGACTACGAGCAGTACTTC	CASSLYPGDYEQYF
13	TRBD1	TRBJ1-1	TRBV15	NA	TGTGCCACCAGCTTCCGGACAGGGGGGAAAGCTTTCTTT	CATSFRTGGKAFF
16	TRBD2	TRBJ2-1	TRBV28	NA	TGTGCCAGCAGTTTGATCGGCGCTAGCGGGAGATATGAGCAGTTCTTC	CASSLIGASGRYEQFF
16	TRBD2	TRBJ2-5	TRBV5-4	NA	TGTGCCAGCAGCTTGGCCCCGACTAGCGGACAAGAGACCCAGTACTTC	CASSLAPTSGQETQYF
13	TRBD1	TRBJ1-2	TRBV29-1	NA	TGCAGCGTTGCAAGGGACAGGGACTATGGCTACACCTTC	CSVARDRDYGYTF
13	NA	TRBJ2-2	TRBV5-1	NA	TGCGCCAGCAGCCCCGACCTAGCCGGGGAGCTGTTTTTT	CASSPDLAGELFF
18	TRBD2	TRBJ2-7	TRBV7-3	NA	TGTGCCAGCAGCTTAACGGGGGGACTAGCGGGAGGACCCTACGAGCAGTACTTC	CASSLTGGLAGGPYEQYF
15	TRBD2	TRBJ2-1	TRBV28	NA	TGTGCCAGCAGTTCCTCCGGGACTAGCGGCCCATCATGGTTCTTC	CASSSSGTSGPSWFF
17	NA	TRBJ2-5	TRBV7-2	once	TGTGCCAGCAGCTTAGGAGGGGGATTACCGCTCCAAGAGACCCAGTACTTC	CASSLGGGLPLQETQYF
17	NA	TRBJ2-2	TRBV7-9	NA	TGTGCCAGCAGCTTAGAAAGTCCAGGGGTGAACACCGGGGAGCTGTTTTTT	CASSLESPGVNTGELFF
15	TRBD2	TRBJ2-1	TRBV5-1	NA	TGCGCCAGCAGCTTGCTAGCGGGAGTGGAGAATGAGCAGTTCTTC	CASSLLAGVENEQFF
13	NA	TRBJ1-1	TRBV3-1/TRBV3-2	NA	TGTGCCAGCAGCCAAGATGGGGGGAGGCCAGCTTTCTTT	CASSQDGGRPAFF
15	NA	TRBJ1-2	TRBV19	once	TGTGCCAGTAGTATTCGGGGGGCCACTAACTATGGCTACACCTTC	CASSIRGATNYGYTF
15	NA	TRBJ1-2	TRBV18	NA	TGTGCCAGCTCACCACCCGGGGGTGGCAGCTATGGCTACACCTTC	CASSPPGGGSYGYTF
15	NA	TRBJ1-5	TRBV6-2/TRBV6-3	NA	TGTGCCAGCAGTTACTCGTCAGGGGGCAATCAGCCCCAGCATTTT	CASSYSSGGNQPQHF
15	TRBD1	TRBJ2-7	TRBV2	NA	TGTGCCAGCAGGAAGACAGGGGCCGATCCCTACGAGCAGTACTTC	CASRKTGADPYEQYF
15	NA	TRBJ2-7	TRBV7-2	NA	TGTGCCAGCAGTAAAGGCGGGGCCCTTGTCTCCGAGCAGTACTTC	CASSKGGALVSEQYF
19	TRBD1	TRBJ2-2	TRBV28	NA	TGTGCCAGCAGTTTATTCTGGACAGGGGGCGCGATATACACCGGGGAGCTGTTTTTT	CASSLFWTGGAIYTGELFF
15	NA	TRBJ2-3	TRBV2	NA	TGTGCCAGCGGCGGGACGGCCACTAGCACAGATACGCAGTATTTT	CASGGTATSTDTQYF
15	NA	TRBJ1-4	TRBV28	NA	TGTGCCAGCAGAAGAGGGACTCCCGCCTTTGAAAAACTGTTTTTT	CASRRGTPAFEKLFF
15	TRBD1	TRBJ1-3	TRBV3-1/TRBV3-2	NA	TGTGCCAGCAGTAGACAGGGAGTCTCTGGAAACACCATATATTTT	CASSRQGVSGNTIYF
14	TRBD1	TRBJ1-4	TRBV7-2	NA	TGTGCCAGCAGCCCACAGGGGGCGGGTGAAAAACTGTTTTTT	CASSPQGAGEKLFF
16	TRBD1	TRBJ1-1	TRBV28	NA	TGTGCCAGCAACGACCCGGGCAGGGGGGTAAATACTGAAGCTTTCTTT	CASNDPGRGVNTEAFF
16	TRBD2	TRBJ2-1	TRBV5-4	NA	TGTGCCAGCAGCTCGGGACTAGCCTTCTCCTACAATGAGCAGTTCTTC	CASSSGLAFSYNEQFF
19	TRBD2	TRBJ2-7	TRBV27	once	TGTGCCAGCAGTTTGACCTCCCGATGGGGACTAGCGGGAGGGGACGAGCAGTACTTC	CASSLTSRWGLAGGDEQYF
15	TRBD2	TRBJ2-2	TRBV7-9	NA	TGTGCCAGCAGCTTAGGTAGCGGGAGCGGCGGGGAGCTGTTTTTT	CASSLGSGSGGELFF
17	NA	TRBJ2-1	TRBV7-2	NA	TGTGCCAGCAGCCCTAGGAGATTACGATCTGGCATTAATGAGCAGTTCTTC	CASSPRRLRSGINEQFF
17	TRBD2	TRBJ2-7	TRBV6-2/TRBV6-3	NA	TGTGCCAGCAGTTACGGACTAGCGGGAGTCGGGTCCTACGAGCAGTACTTC	CASSYGLAGVGSYEQYF
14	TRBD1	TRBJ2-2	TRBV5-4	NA	TGTGCCAGCAGCTCGGGACAGGGTATAGGGGAGCTGTTTTTT	CASSSGQGIGELFF
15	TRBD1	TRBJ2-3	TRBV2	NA	TGTGCCAGCAGCTCCGGGACAGGGGATAGAGATACGCAGTATTTT	CASSSGTGDRDTQYF
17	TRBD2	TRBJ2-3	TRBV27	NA	TGTGCCAGCAGTCTAGGGTTAACTAGCGGGTACACAGATACGCAGTATTTT	CASSLGLTSGYTDTQYF